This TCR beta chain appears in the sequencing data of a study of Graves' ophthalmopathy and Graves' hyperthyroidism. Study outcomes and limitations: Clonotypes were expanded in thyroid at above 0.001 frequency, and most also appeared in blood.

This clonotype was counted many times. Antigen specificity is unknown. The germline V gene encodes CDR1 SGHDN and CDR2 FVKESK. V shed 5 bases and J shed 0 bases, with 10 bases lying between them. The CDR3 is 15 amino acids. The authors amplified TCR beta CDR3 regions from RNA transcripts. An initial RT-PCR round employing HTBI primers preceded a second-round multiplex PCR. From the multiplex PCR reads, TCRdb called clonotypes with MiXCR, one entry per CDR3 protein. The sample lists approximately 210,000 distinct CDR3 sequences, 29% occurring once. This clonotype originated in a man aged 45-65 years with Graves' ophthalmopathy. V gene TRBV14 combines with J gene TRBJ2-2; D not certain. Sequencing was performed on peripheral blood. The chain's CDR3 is CASSVSDSNTGELFF. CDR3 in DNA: TGTGCCAGCAGCGTAAGCGATTCGAACACCGGGGAGCTGTTTTTT.